The clone carrying this T cell receptor beta chain is a singleton in its sample. The entry originates in a study of T cell responses to AZD1222 COVID-19 vaccine. Sequencing was performed with immunoSEQ multiplex PCR; in TCRdb, only in-frame clones are kept and a portion is missing. The profile covers 100,000 or so clones, with more than 85% appearing a single time and about 15% taken by the ten largest. The sequence was obtained from an adult in good health. The starting material was peripheral blood, obtained on day 0 of AZD1222 vaccination.

The chain's CDR3 is CASSPRLIAGGRAGELFF. In DNA form, the CDR3 reads TGTGCCAGCAGTCCCCGTTTGATAGCGGGAGGTAGGGCCGGGGAGCTGTTTTTT. J is TRBJ2-2 and V is TRBV6-6, with 10 bases that match TRBD2. There are 18 residues in the CDR3. Germline V gene sequence: CDR1 MNHNY, CDR2 SVGAGI (reference sequence). Germline trimming cut 5 bases from V and 6 bases from J; bases unmatched to any gene: 15.